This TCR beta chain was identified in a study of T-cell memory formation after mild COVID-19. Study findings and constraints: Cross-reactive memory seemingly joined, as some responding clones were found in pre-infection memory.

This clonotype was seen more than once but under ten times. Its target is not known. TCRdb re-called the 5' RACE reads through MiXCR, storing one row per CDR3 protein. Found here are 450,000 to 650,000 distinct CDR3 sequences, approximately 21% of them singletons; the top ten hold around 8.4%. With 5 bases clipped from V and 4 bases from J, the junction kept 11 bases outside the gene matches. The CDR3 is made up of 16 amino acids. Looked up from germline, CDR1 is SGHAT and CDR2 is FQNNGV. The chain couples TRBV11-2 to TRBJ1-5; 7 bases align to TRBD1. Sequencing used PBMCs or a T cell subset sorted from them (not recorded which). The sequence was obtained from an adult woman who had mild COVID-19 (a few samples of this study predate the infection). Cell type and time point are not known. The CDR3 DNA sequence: TGTGCCAGCAGCCCAAGGCCGGGACAGCTGAATCAGCCCCAGCATTTT. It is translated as CASSPRPGQLNQPQHF.